The sample holds one count of the clone carrying this T cell receptor beta chain. The data belong to a study of cytomegalovirus exposure and HLA in healthy donors. V was pared by 0 bases and J by 6 bases, with 15 bases between. Germline values: CDR1 MNHNY, CDR2 SVGAGI (reference sequence). There are 16 residues in the CDR3. PCR primers comprised 60 Vbeta and 13 Jbeta primers. Libraries were prepared by immunoSEQ multiplex PCR; TCRdb keeps only in-frame clonotypes and omits some of them. Altogether under 200,000 clones are present, approximately 82% being singletons, with the ten largest covering under 6.5%.

The specimen sequenced was PBMCs. V gene TRBV6-6 combines with J gene TRBJ2-1, with a tentative D call TRBD1 (5 bases). This TCR derives from a middle-aged man in good health and CMV-seropositive. The CDR3 nucleotides are TGTGCCAGCAGTTACTCGATCCGCGCGACAGTCAATGAGCAGTTCTTC. It codes for CASSYSIRATVNEQFF.